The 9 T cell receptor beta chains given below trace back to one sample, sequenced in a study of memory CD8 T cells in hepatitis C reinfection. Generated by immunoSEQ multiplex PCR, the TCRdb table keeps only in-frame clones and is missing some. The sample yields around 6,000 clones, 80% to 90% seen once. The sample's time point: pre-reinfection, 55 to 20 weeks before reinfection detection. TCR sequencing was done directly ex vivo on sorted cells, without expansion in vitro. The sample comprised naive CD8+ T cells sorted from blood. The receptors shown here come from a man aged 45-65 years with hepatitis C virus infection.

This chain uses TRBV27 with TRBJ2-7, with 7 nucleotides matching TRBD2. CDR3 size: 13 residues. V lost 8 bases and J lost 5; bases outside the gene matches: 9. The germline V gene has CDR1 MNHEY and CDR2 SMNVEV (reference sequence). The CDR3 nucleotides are TGTGCCAGCTATGGCGGGAGTCGGAACGAGCAGTACTTC. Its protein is CASYGGSRNEQYF.

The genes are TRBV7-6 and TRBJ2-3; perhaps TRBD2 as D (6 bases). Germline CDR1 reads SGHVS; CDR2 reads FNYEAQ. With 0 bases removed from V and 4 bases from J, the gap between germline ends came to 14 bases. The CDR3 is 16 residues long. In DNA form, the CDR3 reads TGTGCCAGCAGCTTAGCGCCGGCGGGGCGGGCAGATACGCAGTATTTT. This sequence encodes CASSLAPAGRADTQYF.

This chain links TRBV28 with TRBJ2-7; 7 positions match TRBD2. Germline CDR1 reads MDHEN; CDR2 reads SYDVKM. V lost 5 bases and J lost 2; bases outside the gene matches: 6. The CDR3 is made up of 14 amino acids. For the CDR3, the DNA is TGTGCCAGCAGTGAAAGTGGGGGGGCCTACGAGCAGTACTTC. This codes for CASSESGGAYEQYF.

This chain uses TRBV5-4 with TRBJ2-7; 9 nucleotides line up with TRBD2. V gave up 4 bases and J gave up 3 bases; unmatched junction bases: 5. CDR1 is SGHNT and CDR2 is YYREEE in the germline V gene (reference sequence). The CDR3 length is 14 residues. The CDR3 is CASSVFSGSYEQYF. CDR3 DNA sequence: TGTGCCAGCAGCGTATTTAGCGGGAGCTACGAGCAGTACTTC.

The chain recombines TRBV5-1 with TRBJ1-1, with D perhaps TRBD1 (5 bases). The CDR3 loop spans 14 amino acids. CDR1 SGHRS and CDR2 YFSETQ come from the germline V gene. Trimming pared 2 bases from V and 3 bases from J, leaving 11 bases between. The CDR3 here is CASSLAGGYTEAFF. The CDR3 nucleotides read TGCGCCAGCAGCTTAGCCGGGGGTTACACTGAAGCTTTCTTT.

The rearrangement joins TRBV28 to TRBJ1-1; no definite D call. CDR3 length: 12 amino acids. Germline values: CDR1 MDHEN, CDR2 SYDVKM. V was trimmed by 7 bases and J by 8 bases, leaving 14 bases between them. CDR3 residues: CASKFNVREAFF. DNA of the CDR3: TGTGCCAGCAAATTTAATGTCAGGGAAGCTTTCTTT.

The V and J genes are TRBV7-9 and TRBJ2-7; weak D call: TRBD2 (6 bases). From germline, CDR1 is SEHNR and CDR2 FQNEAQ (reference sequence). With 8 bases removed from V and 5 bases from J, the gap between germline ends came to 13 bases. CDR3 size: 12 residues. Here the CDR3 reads CASAPGGDEQYF. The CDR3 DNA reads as TGTGCCAGCGCCCCTGGCGGGGACGAGCAGTACTTC.

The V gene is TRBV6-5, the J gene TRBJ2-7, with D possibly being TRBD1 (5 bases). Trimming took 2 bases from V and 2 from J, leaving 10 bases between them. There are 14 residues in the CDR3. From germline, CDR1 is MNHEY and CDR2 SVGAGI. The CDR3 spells CASSYQDKTYEQYF. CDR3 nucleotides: TGTGCCAGCAGTTACCAGGACAAAACCTACGAGCAGTACTTC.

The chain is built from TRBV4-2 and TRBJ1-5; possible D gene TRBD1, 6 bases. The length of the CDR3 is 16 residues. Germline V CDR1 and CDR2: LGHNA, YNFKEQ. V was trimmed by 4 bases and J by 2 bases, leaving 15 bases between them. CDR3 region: CASSLTGLAGNQPQHF. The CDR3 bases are TGTGCCAGCAGCCTTACAGGGCTTGCTGGCAATCAGCCCCAGCATTTT.